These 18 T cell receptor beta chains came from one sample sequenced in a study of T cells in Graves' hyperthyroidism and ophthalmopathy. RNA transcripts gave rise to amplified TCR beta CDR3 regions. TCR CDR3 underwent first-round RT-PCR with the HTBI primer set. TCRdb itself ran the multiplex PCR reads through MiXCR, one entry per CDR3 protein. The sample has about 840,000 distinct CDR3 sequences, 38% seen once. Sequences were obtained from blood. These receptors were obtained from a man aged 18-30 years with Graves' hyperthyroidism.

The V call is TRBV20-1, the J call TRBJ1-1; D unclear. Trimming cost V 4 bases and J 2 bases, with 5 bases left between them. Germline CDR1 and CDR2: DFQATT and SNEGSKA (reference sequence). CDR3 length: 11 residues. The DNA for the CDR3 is TGCAGTGCTAAAGCAAACACTGAAGCTTTCTTT. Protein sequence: CSAKANTEAFF.

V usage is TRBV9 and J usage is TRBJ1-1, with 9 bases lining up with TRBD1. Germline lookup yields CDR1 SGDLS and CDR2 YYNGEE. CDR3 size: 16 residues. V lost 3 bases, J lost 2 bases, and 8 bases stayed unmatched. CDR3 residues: CASSARDRDLNTEAFF. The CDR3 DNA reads TGTGCCAGCAGCGCCCGGGACAGGGATCTCAACACTGAAGCTTTCTTT.

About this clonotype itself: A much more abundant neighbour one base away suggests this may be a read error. CDR3 protein: CSADLGASSYEQYF. As DNA, the CDR3 is TGCAGTGCGGATCTCGGAGCCAGCTCCTACGAGCAGTACTTC. The V gene is TRBV20-1, the J gene TRBJ2-7, with unresolved D. From germline, CDR1 is DFQATT and CDR2 SNEGSKA (reference sequence). The CDR3 loop spans 14 amino acids. The V end was cut by 6 bases, the J end by 0 bases, with 15 bases between.

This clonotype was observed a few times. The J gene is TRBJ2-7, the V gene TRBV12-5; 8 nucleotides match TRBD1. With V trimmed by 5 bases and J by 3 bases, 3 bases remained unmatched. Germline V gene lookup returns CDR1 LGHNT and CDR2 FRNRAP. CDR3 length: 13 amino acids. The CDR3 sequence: CASGGGQGYEQYF. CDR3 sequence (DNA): TGTGCTAGTGGTGGCGGACAGGGCTACGAGCAGTACTTC. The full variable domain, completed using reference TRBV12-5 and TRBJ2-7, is DARVTQTPRHKVTEMGQEVTMRCQPILGHNTVFWYRQTMMQGLELLAYFRNRAPLDDSGMPKDRFSAEMPDATLATLKIQPSEPRDSAVYFCASGGGQGYEQYFGPGTRLTVT.

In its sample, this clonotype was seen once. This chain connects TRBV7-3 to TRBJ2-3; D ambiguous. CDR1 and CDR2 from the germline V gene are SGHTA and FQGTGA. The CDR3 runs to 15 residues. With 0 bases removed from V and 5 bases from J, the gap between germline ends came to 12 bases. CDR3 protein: CASSLTFQYIDTQYF. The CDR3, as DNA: TGTGCCAGCAGCTTAACGTTCCAGTACATAGATACGCAGTATTTT. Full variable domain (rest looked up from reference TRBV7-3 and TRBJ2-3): GAGVSQTPSNKVTEKGKYVELRCDPISGHTALYWYRQSLGQGPEFLIYFQGTGAADDSGLPNDRFFAVRPEGSVSTLKIQRTERGDSAVYLCASSLTFQYIDTQYFGPGTRLTVL.

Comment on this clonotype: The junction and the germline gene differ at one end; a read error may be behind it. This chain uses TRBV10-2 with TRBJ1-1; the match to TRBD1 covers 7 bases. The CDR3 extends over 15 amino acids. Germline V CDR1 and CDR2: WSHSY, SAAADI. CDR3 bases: TGTGCCAGCAGTTACCCCGATAAGGGGGACAGTCGGGCTTTCTTT. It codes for CASSYPDKGDSRAFF.

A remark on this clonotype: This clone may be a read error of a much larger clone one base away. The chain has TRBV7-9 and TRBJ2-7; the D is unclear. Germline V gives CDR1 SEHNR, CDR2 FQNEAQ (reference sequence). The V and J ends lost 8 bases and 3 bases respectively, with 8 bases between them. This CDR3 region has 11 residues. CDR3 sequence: CASRSNYEQYF. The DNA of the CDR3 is TGTGCCAGCCGCTCTAACTACGAGCAGTACTTC.

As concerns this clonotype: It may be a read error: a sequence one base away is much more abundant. CDR3 in amino acids: CRLTSAETQYF. In DNA form, the CDR3 reads TGCAGATTGACTAGCGCGGAGACCCAGTACTTC. The rearrangement uses TRBV20-1 and TRBJ2-5, with 8 bases that match TRBD2. Germline V gene lookup returns CDR1 DFQATT and CDR2 SNEGSKA (reference sequence). This CDR3 comprises 11 residues.

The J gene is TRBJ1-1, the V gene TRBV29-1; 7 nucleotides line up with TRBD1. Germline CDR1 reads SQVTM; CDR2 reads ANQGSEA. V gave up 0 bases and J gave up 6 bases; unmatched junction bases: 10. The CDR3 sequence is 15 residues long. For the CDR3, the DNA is TGCAGCGTTGAAGATCCCAGACAGGGAGGAGCTGAAGCTTTCTTT. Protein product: CSVEDPRQGGAEAFF.

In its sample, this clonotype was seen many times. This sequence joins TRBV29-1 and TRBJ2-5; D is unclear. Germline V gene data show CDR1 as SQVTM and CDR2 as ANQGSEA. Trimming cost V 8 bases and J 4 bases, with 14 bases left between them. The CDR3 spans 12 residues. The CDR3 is CSHSDGSETQYF. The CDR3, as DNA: TGCAGCCATTCGGACGGATCAGAGACCCAGTACTTC.

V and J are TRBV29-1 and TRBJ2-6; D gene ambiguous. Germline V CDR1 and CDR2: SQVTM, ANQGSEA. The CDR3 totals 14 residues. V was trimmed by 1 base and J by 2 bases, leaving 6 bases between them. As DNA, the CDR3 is TGCAGCGTTGAAGGCAGCCCTGGGGCCAACGTCCTGACTTTC. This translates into CSVEGSPGANVLTF.

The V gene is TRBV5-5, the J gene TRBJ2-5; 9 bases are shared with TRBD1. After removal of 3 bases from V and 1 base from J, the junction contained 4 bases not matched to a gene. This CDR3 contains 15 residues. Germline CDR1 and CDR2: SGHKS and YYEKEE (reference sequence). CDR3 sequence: CASSSRTGAQETQYF. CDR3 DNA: TGTGCCAGCAGCTCTAGGACAGGGGCCCAAGAGACCCAGTACTTC.

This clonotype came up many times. CDR3: CSAAALGYTF. Written as DNA, the CDR3 is TGCAGTGCAGCAGCCCTGGGCTACACCTTC. The V and J genes are TRBV20-1 and TRBJ1-2; D is undetermined. The germline V gene has CDR1 DFQATT and CDR2 SNEGSKA (reference sequence). The length of the CDR3 is 10 residues. Trimming removed 6 bases at V and 8 bases at J, with 10 bases between.

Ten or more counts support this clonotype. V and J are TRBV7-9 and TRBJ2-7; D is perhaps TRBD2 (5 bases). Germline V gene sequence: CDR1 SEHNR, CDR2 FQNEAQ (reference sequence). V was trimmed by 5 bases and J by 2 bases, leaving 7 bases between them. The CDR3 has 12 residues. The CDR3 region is CASSHGTYEQYF. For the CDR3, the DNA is TGTGCCAGCAGCCACGGGACCTACGAGCAGTACTTC.

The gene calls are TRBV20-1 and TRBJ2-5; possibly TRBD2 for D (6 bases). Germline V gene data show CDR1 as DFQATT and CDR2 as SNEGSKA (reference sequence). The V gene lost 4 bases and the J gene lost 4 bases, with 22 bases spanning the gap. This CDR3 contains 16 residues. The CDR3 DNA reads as TGCAGTGCTACAACCCCTAGCGACGGGATAGGAGAGACCCAGTACTTC. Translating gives CSATTPSDGIGETQYF.

The CDR3 reads CASSDSTIGGIQYF. The CDR3 nucleotides read TGTGCCAGCAGTGATTCCACAATTGGGGGGATTCAGTATTTT. J is TRBJ2-3 and V is TRBV6-4; weak D call: TRBD2 (6 bases). Germline values: CDR1 MRHNA, CDR2 SNTAGT. This CDR3 has 14 residues. V lost 3 bases and J 12 bases, leaving 19 bases between the germline ends.

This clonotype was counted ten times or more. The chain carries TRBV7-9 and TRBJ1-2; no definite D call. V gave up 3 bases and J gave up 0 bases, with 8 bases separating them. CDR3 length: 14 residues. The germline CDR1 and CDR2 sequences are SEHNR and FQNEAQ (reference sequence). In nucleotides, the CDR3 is TGTGCCAGCAGCTTTGATGGAACTAACTATGGCTACACCTTC. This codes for CASSFDGTNYGYTF.

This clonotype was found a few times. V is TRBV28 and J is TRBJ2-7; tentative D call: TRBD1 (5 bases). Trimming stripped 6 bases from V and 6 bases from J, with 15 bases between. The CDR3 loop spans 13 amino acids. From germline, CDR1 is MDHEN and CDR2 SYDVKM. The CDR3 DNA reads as TGTGCCAGCAGCCCTGACAGCTCGGGCGAGCAGTACTTC. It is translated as CASSPDSSGEQYF.